This TCR beta chain stems from a study of T-cell memory formation after mild COVID-19. Study summary: TCR clusters were mostly confined to one donor each.

One entry per CDR3 protein results from TCRdb running MiXCR on the 5' RACE reads. The table records about 360,000 distinct CDR3 sequences, around 15% of them present only once. General study findings and limits: Within pre-infection memory, some responding clones were found, suggesting cross-reactive memory joined. While clones contracting from day 15 to 85 were balanced between CD4 and CD8, later expanders leaned CD4+. For contracting clones, CD4+ ones sat mainly in CM and EM, CD8+ in EMRA.

With regard to this clonotype: Its specificity is unknown.

Sequenced material: PBMCs or a T cell subset sorted from them (not recorded which). This clonotype originated in a man in his late teens or twenties who had mild COVID-19 (a few samples of this study predate the infection). Cell type and time point are not known.

This CDR3 reads CASSLVLGTGTEQFF. The CDR3 region has the DNA TGTGCCAGCAGCTTAGTTCTGGGGACAGGGACTGAGCAGTTCTTC. This sequence joins TRBV7-2 and TRBJ2-1; 9 nucleotides align to TRBD1. CDR3 length equals 15 residues. Germline V gene sequence: CDR1 SGHTA, CDR2 FQGNSA. The V and J ends lost 1 base and 9 bases, in that order; junction bases with no gene match: 7.